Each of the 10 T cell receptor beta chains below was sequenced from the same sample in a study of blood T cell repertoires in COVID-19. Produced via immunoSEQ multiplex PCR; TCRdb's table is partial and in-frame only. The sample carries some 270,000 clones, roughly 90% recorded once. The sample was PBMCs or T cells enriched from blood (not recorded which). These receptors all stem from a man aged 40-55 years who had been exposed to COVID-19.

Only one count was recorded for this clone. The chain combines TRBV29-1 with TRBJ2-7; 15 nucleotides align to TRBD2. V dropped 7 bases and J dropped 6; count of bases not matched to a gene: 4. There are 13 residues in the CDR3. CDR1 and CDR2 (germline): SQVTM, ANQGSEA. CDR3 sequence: CSAQGLAGGEQYF. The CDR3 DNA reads TGCAGCGCTCAGGGACTAGCGGGAGGCGAGCAGTACTTC.

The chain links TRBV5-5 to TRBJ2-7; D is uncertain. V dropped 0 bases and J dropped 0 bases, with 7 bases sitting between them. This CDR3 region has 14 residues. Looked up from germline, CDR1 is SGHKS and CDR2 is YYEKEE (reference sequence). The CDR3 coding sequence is TGTGCCAGCAGCTTGGGACAAGACTCCTACGAGCAGTACTTC. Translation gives CASSLGQDSYEQYF.

The CDR3 loop is CASRKQGGDYGYTF. CDR3 nucleotide sequence: TGTGCCAGCAGGAAACAGGGCGGCGACTATGGCTACACCTTC. The V and J genes are TRBV6-5 and TRBJ1-2, with D tentatively TRBD1 (6 bases). CDR1 and CDR2 from the germline V gene are MNHEY and SVGAGI. V lost 6 bases, J lost 3 bases, and 14 bases lay in between. CDR3 length: 14 residues.

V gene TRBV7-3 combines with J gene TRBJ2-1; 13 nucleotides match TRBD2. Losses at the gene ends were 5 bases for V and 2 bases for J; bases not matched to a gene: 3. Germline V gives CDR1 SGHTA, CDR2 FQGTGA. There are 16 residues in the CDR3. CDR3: CASSGGLAGAYNEQFF. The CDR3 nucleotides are TGTGCCAGCAGCGGTGGACTAGCGGGAGCCTACAATGAGCAGTTCTTC.

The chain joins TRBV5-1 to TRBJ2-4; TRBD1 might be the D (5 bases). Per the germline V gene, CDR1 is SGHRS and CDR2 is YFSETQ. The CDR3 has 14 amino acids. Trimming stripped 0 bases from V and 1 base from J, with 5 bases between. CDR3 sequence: CASSLDRAKNIQYF. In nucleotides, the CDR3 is TGCGCCAGCAGCTTGGACAGGGCCAAAAACATTCAGTACTTC.

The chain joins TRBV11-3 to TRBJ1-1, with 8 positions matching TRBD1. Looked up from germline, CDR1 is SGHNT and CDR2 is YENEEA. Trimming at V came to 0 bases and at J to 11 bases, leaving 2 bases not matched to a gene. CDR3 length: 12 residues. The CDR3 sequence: CASSLETGEAFF. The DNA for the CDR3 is TGTGCCAGCAGCTTAGAGACAGGGGAGGCTTTCTTT. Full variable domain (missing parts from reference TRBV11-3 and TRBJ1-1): EAGVVQSPRYKIIEKKQPVAFWCNPISGHNTLYWYLQNLGQGPELLIRYENEEAVDDSQLPKDRFSAERLKGVDSTLKIQPAELGDSAVYLCASSLETGEAFFGQGTRLTVV.

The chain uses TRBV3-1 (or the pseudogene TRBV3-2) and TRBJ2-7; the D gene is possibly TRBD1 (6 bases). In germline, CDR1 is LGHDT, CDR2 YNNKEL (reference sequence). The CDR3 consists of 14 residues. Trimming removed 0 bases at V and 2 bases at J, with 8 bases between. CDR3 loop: CASSQEAGAYEQYF. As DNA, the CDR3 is TGTGCCAGCAGCCAAGAAGCAGGGGCCTACGAGCAGTACTTC.

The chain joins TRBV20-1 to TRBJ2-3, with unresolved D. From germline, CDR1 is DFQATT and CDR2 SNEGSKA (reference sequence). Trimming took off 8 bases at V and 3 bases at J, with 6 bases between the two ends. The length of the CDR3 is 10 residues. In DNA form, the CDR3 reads TGCAGTCAAGCTACAGATACGCAGTATTTT. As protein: CSQATDTQYF.

The CDR3 nucleotides are TGTGCCAGTAGTAGGACAGGGGTGGACTATGGCTACACCTTC. This translates into CASSRTGVDYGYTF. This chain connects TRBV19 to TRBJ1-2, with 9 bases fitting TRBD1. CDR1 is LNHDA, CDR2 SQIVND, per germline (reference sequence). The CDR3 contains 14 residues. The V and J ends lost 4 bases and 3 bases, in that order; junction bases with no gene match: 3. The full variable domain, its missing parts supplied by reference TRBV19 and TRBJ1-2, is DGGITQSPKYLFRKEGQNVTLSCEQNLNHDAMYWYRQDPGQGLRLIYYSQIVNDFQKGDIAEGYSVSREKKESFPLTVTSAQKNPTAFYLCASSRTGVDYGYTFGSGTRLTVV.

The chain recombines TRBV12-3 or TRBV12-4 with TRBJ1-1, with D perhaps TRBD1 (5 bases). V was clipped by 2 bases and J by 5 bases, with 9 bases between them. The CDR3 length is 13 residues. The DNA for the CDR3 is TGTGCCAGCAGTTTACAGGGTTCTACTGAAGCTTTCTTT. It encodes CASSLQGSTEAFF.